These 28 T cell receptor beta chains share one sample of origin, sequenced in a study of CD8 T cells in ankylosing spondylitis. TCRdb redid the calling of the 5' RACE reads with MiXCR, one entry per CDR3 protein. Of 50,000 to 60,000 distinct CDR3 sequences in the sample, 6.5% to 8% were seen once. The sequenced sample consisted of blood, either unsorted or a sorted T cell fraction (not recorded which). These receptors were collected from a female donor with ankylosing spondylitis or in good health (not recorded which).

In its sample, this clonotype was seen many times. The chain combines TRBV5-5 with TRBJ1-2, with no clear D. Germline V gene sequence: CDR1 SGHKS, CDR2 YYEKEE (reference sequence). CDR3 length equals 14 residues. Trimming took off 4 bases at V and 2 bases at J, with 12 bases between the two ends. The CDR3 sequence is CASSDYPGNYGYTF. CDR3 DNA: TGTGCCAGCAGCGACTACCCCGGGAACTATGGCTACACCTTC.

At least ten counts were recorded for this clonotype. V is TRBV5-4 and J is TRBJ2-1; TRBD2 matches at 16 bases. CDR1 and CDR2 (germline): SGHNT, YYREEE (reference sequence). J gave up 0 bases and V 3 bases, and 6 bases lay outside the gene matches. The CDR3 is 19 amino acids. CDR3 nucleotide sequence: TGTGCCAGCAGCTCACCGGGACTAGCGGGGGGGCACTCCTACAATGAGCAGTTCTTC. Protein product: CASSSPGLAGGHSYNEQFF.

This clonotype came up a few times. A much larger clone lies one base from this, so it may be a read error. The genes are TRBV28 and TRBJ2-6; D not resolved. The germline V gene encodes CDR1 MDHEN and CDR2 SYDVKM. Deletions cut 11 bases from V and 0 bases from J, with 11 bases between. This CDR3 spans 14 amino acids. The CDR3 region is CAGQSISGANVLTF. As DNA, the CDR3 is TGTGCCGGCCAGTCGATCTCTGGGGCCAACGTCCTGACTTTC.

This sequence joins TRBV7-2 and TRBJ2-1; perhaps TRBD2 as D (6 bases). Trimming stripped 5 bases from V and 6 bases from J, with 14 bases between. Per the germline V gene, CDR1 is SGHTA and CDR2 is FQGNSA. The CDR3 is made up of 14 amino acids. The CDR3 loop reads CASSDRLVFNEQFF. DNA of the CDR3: TGTGCCAGCAGCGATCGACTAGTTTTCAATGAGCAGTTCTTC.

This clonotype was picked up many times. V usage is TRBV5-1 and J usage is TRBJ2-3; tentative D call: TRBD1 (6 bases). This CDR3 is built from 15 residues. Germline assignment: CDR1 SGHRS and CDR2 YFSETQ. Trimming removed 2 bases at V and 4 bases at J, with 14 bases between. The CDR3 loop reads CASSFNSGVPDTQYF. As DNA, the CDR3 is TGCGCCAGCAGCTTTAACTCAGGGGTCCCAGATACGCAGTATTTT.

This clonotype has ten or more counts. V usage is TRBV20-1 and J usage is TRBJ2-1; D is possibly TRBD2 (6 bases). V lost 6 bases to trimming and J lost 6 bases, with 24 bases between them. This CDR3 is built from 16 residues. CDR1 is DFQATT and CDR2 is SNEGSKA in the germline V gene (reference sequence). CDR3 sequence (DNA): TGCAGTGCCGAAAACCGACAAGGGACTCCCGGCAATGAGCAGTTCTTC. The encoded protein is CSAENRQGTPGNEQFF.

This clonotype was seen many times. The chain uses TRBV28 and TRBJ1-5; 8 bases match TRBD1. This CDR3 has 12 amino acids. The V segment lost 10 bases and the J segment 8 bases; nucleotides outside the gene matches: 7. The germline CDR1 and CDR2 sequences are MDHEN and SYDVKM. DNA of the CDR3: TGTGCCACCCGGACAGGGCCGGAGCCCCAGCATTTT. This sequence encodes CATRTGPEPQHF.

The V call is TRBV11-2, the J call TRBJ2-7; 8 positions agree with TRBD1. The CDR3 totals 13 residues. Germline V CDR1 and CDR2: SGHAT, FQNNGV. Trimming at V came to 3 bases and at J to 4 bases, leaving 2 bases not matched to a gene. In DNA, the CDR3 is TGTGCCAGCAGCTTCCAGGGGGCATACGAGCAGTACTTC. Translation gives CASSFQGAYEQYF.

This clonotype was found many times. The rearrangement uses TRBV12-3 or TRBV12-4 and TRBJ1-5; 7 bases map to TRBD1. The CDR3 totals 12 residues. With 5 bases clipped from V and 7 bases from J, the junction kept 2 bases outside the gene matches. Here the CDR3 DNA reads TGTGCCAGCAGTAGGGACAGACAGCCCCAGCATTTT. This translates into CASSRDRQPQHF.

At least ten counts were recorded for this clonotype. The chain employs TRBV11-2 and TRBJ2-5; D not resolved. Per the germline V gene, CDR1 is SGHAT and CDR2 is FQNNGV. Trimming took 2 bases from V and 6 from J, leaving 10 bases between them. There are 13 residues in the CDR3. This chain's CDR3 is CASSLIRIQTQYF. For the CDR3, the DNA is TGTGCCAGCAGCTTAATTAGAATTCAGACCCAGTACTTC.

This clonotype was seen ten or more times. This chain uses TRBV7-9 with TRBJ1-2, with D hard to call. Germline V gene lookup returns CDR1 SEHNR and CDR2 FQNEAQ (reference sequence). The V end was cut by 1 base, the J end by 2 bases, with 8 bases between. The CDR3 extends over 14 amino acids. The chain's CDR3 is CASSLGSGNYGYTF. The DNA of the CDR3 is TGTGCCAGCAGCTTAGGTAGCGGAAACTATGGCTACACCTTC.

This clonotype was detected ten times or more. The chain is built from TRBV29-1 and TRBJ2-3; tentatively, D is TRBD1 (6 bases). V was pared by 5 bases and J by 3 bases, with 12 bases between. Germline lookup yields CDR1 SQVTM and CDR2 ANQGSEA. The CDR3 spans 13 residues. CDR3 DNA sequence: TGCAGCGTTATTCGACAGGTTACAGATACGCAGTATTTT. Translation: CSVIRQVTDTQYF.

This clonotype was observed a few times. The genes are TRBV3-1 and TRBJ1-2; TRBD1 is a possible D gene (5 bases). Germline assignment: CDR1 LGHDT and CDR2 YNNKEL (reference sequence). V lost 11 bases to trimming and J lost 4 bases, with 29 bases between them. The CDR3 is 17 amino acids. The CDR3 sequence: CACCPGIGTSGTYGYTF. In nucleotides, the CDR3 is TGTGCCTGCTGCCCCGGGATTGGCACTTCAGGGACCTATGGCTACACCTTC.

This clonotype has ten or more counts. The gene calls are TRBV7-2 and TRBJ2-3; D may be TRBD2 (6 bases). The V and J ends lost 8 bases and 8 bases respectively, with 17 bases between them. The CDR3 sequence is 13 residues long. Germline CDR1 SGHTA, CDR2 FQGNSA. Written as DNA, the CDR3 is TGTGCCAGCCGAAGGGACTTTTCAGTTACGCAGTATTTT. Translated, it gives CASRRDFSVTQYF.

This clonotype has a count of ten or more. The chain combines TRBV5-5 with TRBJ1-2, with a tentative D call TRBD1 (5 bases). Germline lookup yields CDR1 SGHKS and CDR2 YYEKEE (reference sequence). Trimming pared 1 base from V and 3 bases from J, leaving 22 bases between. The CDR3 is made up of 18 amino acids. CDR3: CASSLLVTGAPGDYGYTF. The CDR3, as DNA: TGTGCCAGCAGCTTGTTAGTAACAGGAGCTCCCGGGGACTATGGCTACACCTTC.

Ten or more counts support this clonotype. The chain employs TRBV20-1 and TRBJ1-2; 11 positions agree with TRBD1. Per the germline V gene, CDR1 is DFQATT and CDR2 is SNEGSKA (reference sequence). The CDR3 spans 18 residues. V shed 0 bases, J shed 4 bases, and the junction held 13 bases outside the gene matches. The CDR3 reads CSARDQRRGTGGSYGYTF. The CDR3, as DNA: TGCAGTGCTAGAGATCAACGGCGGGGGACAGGGGGGTCCTATGGCTACACCTTC.

Ten or more counts support this clonotype. The rearrangement links TRBV5-1 to TRBJ2-3, with D possibly being TRBD1 (6 bases). The CDR3 loop spans 14 amino acids. The V end lost 5 bases, the J end lost 2 bases, and 12 bases lay between the germline ends. Germline assignment: CDR1 SGHRS and CDR2 YFSETQ. The CDR3 DNA follows: TGCGCCAGCAGACGACAGGTCCTCACAGATACGCAGTATTTT. Its protein is CASRRQVLTDTQYF.

This chain connects TRBV27 to TRBJ1-1; 9 bases agree with TRBD1. Germline V gene lookup returns CDR1 MNHEY and CDR2 SMNVEV (reference sequence). The CDR3 spans 12 residues. With 7 bases clipped from V and 4 bases from J, the junction kept 1 base outside the gene matches. The CDR3 spells CASKGQGTEAFF. CDR3 DNA: TGTGCCAGCAAGGGACAGGGCACTGAAGCTTTCTTT.

This clonotype was detected ten times or more. A much larger clonotype is one base distant, so this may be a read error. The chain joins TRBV9 to TRBJ2-3; TRBD2 agrees at 10 bases. J lost 6 bases, V lost 3 bases, and 7 bases had no gene match. The CDR3 extends over 15 amino acids. The germline V gene has CDR1 SGDLS and CDR2 YYNGEE. CDR3 sequence: CASSGLAGEPDTQYF. The CDR3 DNA sequence: TGTGCCAGCAGCGGCCTAGCGGGGGAACCTGATACGCAGTATTTT. Full variable domain (remainder filled in from reference TRBV9 and TRBJ2-3): DSGVTQTPKHLITATGQRVTLRCSPRSGDLSVYWYQQSLDQGLQFLIQYYNGEERAKGNILERFSAQQFPDLHSELNLSSLELGDSALYFCASSGLAGEPDTQYFGPGTRLTVL.

The sample holds many counts of this clonotype. CDR3: CSVPGGTGVSEQYF. The DNA of the CDR3 is TGCAGCGTCCCGGGTGGGACAGGGGTTTCCGAGCAGTACTTC. The chain carries TRBV29-1 and TRBJ2-7, with 10 positions matching TRBD1. Germline assignment: CDR1 SQVTM and CDR2 ANQGSEA. The trim removed 6 bases at V and 6 bases at J, leaving 11 bases unmatched. The CDR3 is 14 amino acids.

This clonotype has a count of ten or more. The chain uses TRBV9 and TRBJ2-3; 9 bases line up with TRBD1. Germline lookup yields CDR1 SGDLS and CDR2 YYNGEE. The V gene end was trimmed by 3 bases and the J gene end by 5 bases; junction bases not matched to a gene: 7. CDR3 size: 15 residues. The CDR3 spells CASSGSRDREDTQYF. CDR3 DNA sequence: TGTGCCAGCAGCGGATCTCGGGACAGGGAAGATACGCAGTATTTT. Together with reference TRBV9 and TRBJ2-3, the CDR3 gives the full variable domain: DSGVTQTPKHLITATGQRVTLRCSPRSGDLSVYWYQQSLDQGLQFLIQYYNGEERAKGNILERFSAQQFPDLHSELNLSSLELGDSALYFCASSGSRDREDTQYFGPGTRLTVL.

In this sample, this clonotype turned up many times. The chain uses TRBV6-1 and TRBJ1-5; 8 bases agree with TRBD1. V shed 2 bases, J shed 6 bases, and the junction held 12 bases outside the gene matches. The CDR3 runs 17 residues. CDR1 and CDR2 (germline): MNHNS, SASEGT. This chain's CDR3 is CASSERLQTGVRQPQHF. In DNA form, the CDR3 reads TGTGCCAGCAGTGAAAGGTTGCAGACAGGGGTGCGTCAGCCCCAGCATTTT.

In this sample, this clonotype turned up many times. The V and J genes are TRBV7-6 and TRBJ2-2; TRBD1 agrees at 9 bases. CDR1 and CDR2 (germline): SGHVS, FNYEAQ. V gave up 2 bases and J gave up 8 bases; unmatched junction bases: 3. CDR3 length equals 14 residues. The DNA of the CDR3 is TGTGCCAGCAGCTTAACAGGGGGCGAGGGGGAGCTGTTTTTT. It yields the protein CASSLTGGEGELFF.

This clonotype was counted ten times or more. The chain joins TRBV15 to TRBJ1-1; 7 positions match TRBD1. The CDR3 consists of 14 residues. The germline CDR1 and CDR2 sequences are LNHNV and YYDKDF (reference sequence). The ends lost 8 bases at V and 3 bases at J; junction bases unmatched: 9. CDR3: CATDVRGGDTEAFF. Here the CDR3 DNA reads TGTGCCACCGATGTCAGGGGGGGTGACACTGAAGCTTTCTTT. The whole variable domain, filled in from reference TRBV15 and TRBJ1-1, reads DAMVIQNPRYQVTQFGKPVTLSCSQTLNHNVMYWYQQKSSQAPKLLFHYYDKDFNNEADTPDNFQSRRPNTSFCFLDIRSPGLGDTAMYLCATDVRGGDTEAFFGQGTRLTVV.

This clonotype has at least ten counts. The chain is built from TRBV12-3 or TRBV12-4 and TRBJ2-1; weak D call: TRBD1 (6 bases). The CDR3 contains 15 residues. Between the trimmed V and J ends, which lost 8 bases and 4 bases, there was a span of 18 bases. CDR3 loop: CASSLGDTVYNEQFF. In DNA form, the CDR3 reads TGTGCCAGCTCCCTCGGGGACACGGTATACAATGAGCAGTTCTTC.

This clonotype came up many times. The chain uses TRBV28 and TRBJ1-6; D not certain. V was clipped by 4 bases and J by 10 bases, with 8 bases between them. This CDR3 region has 12 residues. Per the germline V gene, CDR1 is MDHEN and CDR2 is SYDVKM. CDR3 residues: CASSSEPSPLHF. DNA of the CDR3: TGTGCCAGCAGTTCCGAGCCCTCACCCCTCCACTTT.

The chain has TRBV5-1 and TRBJ1-3; no clear D. V was clipped by 0 bases and J by 0 bases, with 13 bases between them. This CDR3 spans 17 amino acids. Germline assignment: CDR1 SGHRS and CDR2 YFSETQ. The CDR3: CASSLDPGRASGNTIYF. The CDR3 nucleotides read TGCGCCAGCAGCTTGGACCCCGGCCGCGCCTCTGGAAACACCATATATTTT.

This clonotype was detected ten times or more. The rearrangement uses TRBV4-3 and TRBJ2-1; 11 bases agree with TRBD2. This CDR3 comprises 16 residues. Germline-derived CDR1 and CDR2 are LGHNA and YSLEER. V shed 4 bases, J shed 3 bases, and the junction held 5 bases outside the gene matches. The CDR3 region is CASSPLTSGDYNEQFF. CDR3 nucleotides: TGCGCCAGCAGCCCCTTGACTAGCGGGGACTACAATGAGCAGTTCTTC.